The 17 T cell receptor beta chains below come from one sample, sequenced in a study of shared T cell receptors in the human thymus. The table came from immunoSEQ multiplex PCR; TCRdb's copy has only in-frame clones and leaves some out. In the table there are 700,000 to 750,000 clones, approximately 83% of which are singletons. These data were also filed under a second study, of human thymus T cells.

Material: thymocytes. These receptors originate from a girl younger than two with a congenital heart defect.

CDR3 amino acids: CASSLPGFPGQETQYF. In nucleotides, the CDR3 is TGTGCCAGCAGCTTGCCAGGCTTCCCGGGGCAAGAGACCCAGTACTTC. The J gene is TRBJ2-5, the V gene TRBV5-6; D possibly corresponds to TRBD2 (5 bases). V dropped 1 base and J dropped 2 bases, with 15 bases sitting between them. This CDR3 is built from 16 residues. Germline CDR1 and CDR2: SGHDT and YYEEEE. The full variable domain, its missing parts supplied by reference TRBV5-6 and TRBJ2-5, is DAGVTQSPTHLIKTRGQQVTLRCSPKSGHDTVSWYQQALGQGPQFIFQYYEEEERQRGNFPDRFSGHQFPNYSSELNVNALLLGDSALYLCASSLPGFPGQETQYFGPGTRLLVL.

V and J are TRBV4-3 and TRBJ2-1; TRBD2 agrees at 7 bases. Germline trimming cut 1 base from V and 3 bases from J; bases unmatched to any gene: 9. The CDR3 spans 17 residues. Germline-derived CDR1 and CDR2 are LGHNA and YSLEER. The CDR3 loop is CASSQALPREGYNEQFF. The CDR3 coding sequence is TGCGCCAGCAGCCAAGCGTTACCAAGGGAGGGCTACAATGAGCAGTTCTTC.

The CDR3 region is CASSQDGRTYATEGYTF. DNA for the CDR3: TGTGCCAGCAGCCAAGACGGAAGGACATATGCGACTGAGGGCTACACCTTC. The chain joins TRBV14 to TRBJ1-2, with a possible D match to TRBD1 (5 bases). The CDR3 covers 17 residues. Germline V gene lookup returns CDR1 SGHDN and CDR2 FVKESK. V was cut by 0 bases and J by 8 bases, with 22 bases left in between.

This sequence joins TRBV2 and TRBJ2-3, with a weak D call TRBD2 (6 bases). Trimming left V 6 bases short and J 6 bases short, with 22 bases between. The CDR3 is 16 amino acids. Germline V gene lookup returns CDR1 SNHLY and CDR2 FYNNEI. The CDR3 reads CASSPAVRERCDTQYF. The CDR3, as DNA: TGTGCCAGCAGCCCCGCGGTGCGGGAACGGTGTGATACGCAGTATTTT.

The chain uses TRBV12-5 and TRBJ1-1; D possibly corresponds to TRBD1 (5 bases). V was clipped by 7 bases and J by 7 bases, with 28 bases between them. Germline CDR1 is LGHNT and CDR2 is FRNRAP. There are 17 residues in the CDR3. CDR3 region: CASATGGDGFRQCEAFF. DNA of the CDR3: TGTGCTAGTGCCACCGGGGGGGACGGGTTCAGACAATGTGAAGCTTTCTTT.

This clone has a handful of counts. The chain couples TRBV10-3 to TRBJ2-7, with D maybe TRBD2 (5 bases). Germline CDR1 is ENHRY and CDR2 is SYGVKD. The CDR3 has 12 amino acids. V lost 2 bases and J 5 bases, leaving 7 bases between the germline ends. The CDR3 sequence is CAISEIGDEQYF. In DNA, the CDR3 is TGTGCCATCAGTGAGATCGGGGACGAGCAGTACTTC.

Notes on this clone: One end of the junction is discordant with germline, which a read error may explain. The chain joins TRBV12-5 to TRBJ2-3, with D possibly being TRBD1 (5 bases). Germline V gene lookup returns CDR1 LGHNT and CDR2 FRNRAP. This CDR3 spans 15 amino acids. This CDR3 is CASGLGQNRTDTQYF. DNA for the CDR3: TGTGCTAGTGGCTTGGGGCAGAACCGCACAGATACGCAGTATTTT.

CDR3: CASSQGGQENTEAFF. Written as DNA, the CDR3 is TGCGCCAGCAGCCAAGGGGGACAGGAGAACACTGAAGCTTTCTTT. The chain recombines TRBV4-1 with TRBJ1-1, with 8 bases aligning to TRBD1. After removal of 1 base from V and 1 base from J, the junction contained 2 bases not matched to a gene. The CDR3 has 15 residues. Germline V gives CDR1 MGHRA, CDR2 YSYEKL.

The CDR3 sequence is CASKGENTEAFF. CDR3 nucleotides: TGTGCCAGTAAAGGGGAGAACACTGAAGCTTTCTTT. The gene calls are TRBV19 and TRBJ1-1, with TRBD1 as a possible D gene (5 bases). This CDR3 has 12 residues. V dropped 7 bases and J dropped 1 base, with 7 bases sitting between them. Germline loops: CDR1 LNHDA, CDR2 SQIVND (reference sequence).

The CDR3 bases are TGTGCCAGCAGCCGGACAGTGAACACTGAAGCTTTCTTT. It is translated as CASSRTVNTEAFF. The chain recombines TRBV14 with TRBJ1-1, with D perhaps TRBD1 (6 bases). Germline CDR1 reads SGHDN; CDR2 reads FVKESK. Trimming stripped 4 bases from V and 0 bases from J, with 6 bases between. The CDR3 spans 13 residues.

This rearrangement joins TRBV7-9 to TRBJ1-2; D uncertain. This CDR3 contains 11 residues. Trimming pared 2 bases from V and 8 bases from J, leaving 6 bases between. CDR1 is SEHNR and CDR2 is FQNEAQ in the germline V gene (reference sequence). DNA for the CDR3: TGTGCCAGCAGCTTAATTTCGGGCTACACCTTC. Translated, it gives CASSLISGYTF.

This chain joins TRBV9 and TRBJ2-5; a possible D gene is TRBD2 (5 bases). CDR1 SGDLS and CDR2 YYNGEE come from the germline V gene. There are 13 residues in the CDR3. The V end lost 2 bases, the J end lost 5 bases, and 10 bases lay between the germline ends. CDR3 nucleotides: TGTGCCAGCAGCGTGCGCGGACTGGAGACCCAGTACTTC. It translates to CASSVRGLETQYF.

V and J are TRBV19 and TRBJ2-5, with 7 bases fitting TRBD2. The ends lost 5 bases at V and 3 bases at J; junction bases unmatched: 9. CDR1 and CDR2 (germline): LNHDA, SQIVND (reference sequence). CDR3 length: 15 amino acids. The CDR3 reads CASSPYSSGEETQYF. The CDR3 DNA reads TGTGCCAGTAGTCCCTATTCTAGCGGAGAAGAGACCCAGTACTTC.

The CDR3 nucleotides read TGTGCCAGCAGCCTCCACCGGGACAGGGAGACCATGAACACTGAAGCTTTCTTT. Translation: CASSLHRDRETMNTEAFF. The rearrangement uses TRBV7-9 and TRBJ1-1, with 9 bases fitting TRBD1. The CDR3 is made up of 18 amino acids. Germline values: CDR1 SEHNR, CDR2 FQNEAQ (reference sequence). J lost 0 bases, V lost 5 bases, and 13 bases had no gene match.

The V call is TRBV12-5, the J call TRBJ2-2; 7 bases are shared with TRBD1. Germline CDR1 LGHNT, CDR2 FRNRAP. The CDR3 contains 17 residues. The V gene end was trimmed by 1 base and the J gene end by 5 bases; junction bases not matched to a gene: 10. The CDR3 here is CASGLAARGYGTGELFF. As DNA, the CDR3 is TGTGCTAGTGGTTTGGCCGCCAGGGGGTATGGAACCGGGGAGCTGTTTTTT.

The CDR3 region is CASRRDRGRNEAFF. DNA for the CDR3: TGCGCCAGCAGGCGGGACAGGGGGCGAAATGAAGCTTTCTTT. The chain employs TRBV10-2 and TRBJ1-1; 12 positions agree with TRBD1. This CDR3 comprises 14 residues. The germline CDR1 and CDR2 sequences are WSHSY and SAAADI. Trimming cost V 6 bases and J 7 bases; bases outside gene matches: 6.

The rearrangement joins TRBV20-1 to TRBJ2-5; D unclear. Germline V gene data show CDR1 as DFQATT and CDR2 as SNEGSKA (reference sequence). The CDR3 is 11 residues long. As DNA, the CDR3 is TGCAGCGGTAGCCTCCAAGAGACCCAGTACTTC. It encodes CSGSLQETQYF.